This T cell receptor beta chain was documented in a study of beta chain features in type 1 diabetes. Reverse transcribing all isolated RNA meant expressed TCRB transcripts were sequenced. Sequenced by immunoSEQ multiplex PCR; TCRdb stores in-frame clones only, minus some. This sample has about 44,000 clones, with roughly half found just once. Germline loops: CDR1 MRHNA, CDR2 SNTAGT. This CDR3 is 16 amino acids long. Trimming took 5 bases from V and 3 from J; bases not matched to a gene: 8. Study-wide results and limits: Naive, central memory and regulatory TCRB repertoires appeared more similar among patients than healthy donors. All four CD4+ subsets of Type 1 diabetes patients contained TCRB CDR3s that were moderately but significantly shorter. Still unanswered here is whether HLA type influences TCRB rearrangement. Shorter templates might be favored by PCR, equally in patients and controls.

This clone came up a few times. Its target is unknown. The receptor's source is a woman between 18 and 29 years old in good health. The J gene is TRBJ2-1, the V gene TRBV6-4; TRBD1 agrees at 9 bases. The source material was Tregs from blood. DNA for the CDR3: TGTGCCAGCAGTCGATCCGGGACAGGGAACTACAATGAGCAGTTCTTC. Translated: CASSRSGTGNYNEQFF.